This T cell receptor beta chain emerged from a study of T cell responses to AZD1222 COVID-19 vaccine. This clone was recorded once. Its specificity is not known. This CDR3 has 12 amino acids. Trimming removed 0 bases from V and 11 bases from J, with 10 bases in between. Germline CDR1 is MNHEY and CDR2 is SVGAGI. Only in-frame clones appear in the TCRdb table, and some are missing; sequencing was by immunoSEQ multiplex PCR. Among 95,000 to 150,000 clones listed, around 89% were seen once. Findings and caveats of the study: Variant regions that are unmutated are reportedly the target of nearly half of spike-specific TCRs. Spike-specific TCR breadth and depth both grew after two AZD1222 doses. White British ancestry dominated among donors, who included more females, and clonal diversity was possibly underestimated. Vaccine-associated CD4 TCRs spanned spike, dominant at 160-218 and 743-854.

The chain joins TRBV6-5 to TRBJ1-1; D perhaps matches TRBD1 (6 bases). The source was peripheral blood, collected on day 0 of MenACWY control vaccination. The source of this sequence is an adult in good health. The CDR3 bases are TGTGCCAGCAGTTACTCGACAGGCATCGCTTTCTTT. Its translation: CASSYSTGIAFF.